The clone carrying this TCR beta chain was detected only once. This sample was included in a study of blood T cell repertoires in COVID-19. The CDR3 is 14 residues long. The repertoire was sequenced with immunoSEQ multiplex PCR; TCRdb's copy has only in-frame clones and lacks some. The sample lists 60,000 to 85,000 clones; about 88% were seen once. The clonotype comes from a man in his forties or fifties with acute or convalescent COVID-19. This sequence joins TRBV21-1 and TRBJ1-3. TRBV21-1 is labeled a pseudogene. The sequencing sample was made of peripheral blood. CDR3 DNA sequence: TGTGCCTCCAGAAGGGGGGGGACTAGAAACACCATATATTTT. It is translated as CASRRGGTRNTIYF.